Sequencing of this T cell receptor beta chain was carried out in a study of blood T cell repertoires in COVID-19. For the study at large: Both acute and convalescent COVID-19 samples were obtained from the United States, Italy and Spain. The cDNA or gDNA used as material had been derived from T cells, B-cell-depleted T cells, or PBMCs.

As processed by the authors: It was from reference gene primer amplification that nucleated cell counts were estimated. Repertoires were generated with immunoSEQ multiplex PCR, while TCRdb's copy carries only in-frame clones and drops some. D and trimming come from the DNA, and the V and J calls and clone size come from that table. The sample lists about 140,000 clones; around 89% were seen once. V lost 3 bases to trimming and J lost 1 base; unmatched junction nucleotides: 8. Germline V lookup: CDR1 MNHEY, CDR2 SVGAGI. There are 16 residues in the CDR3. The chain is built from TRBV6-5 and TRBJ1-1, with 7 bases identical to TRBD1. The sample consisted of peripheral blood. This TCR came from a woman aged 55-69 years with active COVID-19. This chain's CDR3 is CASSYGNRGENTEAFF. The CDR3 nucleotides read TGTGCCAGCAGTTATGGTAACAGGGGTGAGAACACTGAAGCTTTCTTT.